Each of the 13 T cell receptor beta chains below was sequenced from the same sample in a study of cytomegalovirus exposure and HLA in healthy donors. The PCR made use of 60 Vbeta and 13 Jbeta primers. This table comes from immunoSEQ multiplex PCR, and its TCRdb copy is limited to in-frame clones, with some not included. The sample has over 200,000 clones; more than 60% are singletons. The material sequenced was PBMCs. The receptors shown here come from a woman aged 55-69 years in good health and CMV-seropositive.

The genes are TRBV28 and TRBJ1-1; 10 bases line up with TRBD1. The V segment lost 3 bases and the J segment 0 bases; nucleotides outside the gene matches: 10. Germline V gene lookup returns CDR1 MDHEN and CDR2 SYDVKM. This CDR3 has 18 amino acids. The CDR3 nucleotides read TGTGCCAGCAGTTTTAGCTGGACAGGGGGATCGGTGAACACTGAAGCTTTCTTT. Residues: CASSFSWTGGSVNTEAFF.

The rearrangement links TRBV19 to TRBJ2-2, with D perhaps matching TRBD2 (5 bases). CDR1 LNHDA and CDR2 SQIVND come from the germline V gene (reference sequence). The CDR3 has 13 residues. V gave up 5 bases and J gave up 5 bases, with 9 bases separating them. In DNA, the CDR3 is TGTGCCAGTAGTCCGACTAAGACCGGGGAGCTGTTTTTT. Translating gives CASSPTKTGELFF. The entire variable domain, with the rest obtained from reference TRBV19 and TRBJ2-2, is as follows: DGGITQSPKYLFRKEGQNVTLSCEQNLNHDAMYWYRQDPGQGLRLIYYSQIVNDFQKGDIAEGYSVSREKKESFPLTVTSAQKNPTAFYLCASSPTKTGELFFGEGSRLTVL.

The chain links TRBV5-6 to TRBJ1-2; no clear D gene. V dropped 4 bases and J dropped 8 bases, with 18 bases sitting between them. This CDR3 spans 14 amino acids. Germline CDR1 SGHDT, CDR2 YYEEEE. The DNA of the CDR3 is TGTGCCAGCAGCCCGGCGACTGCCGTTGAGGGCTACACCTTC. Translating it yields CASSPATAVEGYTF.

The chain links TRBV28 to TRBJ2-2, with a weak D call TRBD1 (6 bases). Trimming took off 9 bases at V and 4 bases at J, with 18 bases between the two ends. CDR1 and CDR2 from the germline V gene are MDHEN and SYDVKM. The CDR3 length is 15 residues. The chain's CDR3 is CASRPPGHFTGELFF. CDR3 nucleotides: TGTGCCAGTCGACCCCCGGGACATTTCACCGGGGAGCTGTTTTTT.

This chain links TRBV5-1 with TRBJ1-1; a weak D match, TRBD1 (6 bases). CDR3 length equals 13 residues. Between the trimmed V and J ends, which lost 3 bases and 5 bases, there was a span of 11 bases. Germline V gives CDR1 SGHRS, CDR2 YFSETQ. The CDR3 loop is CASSSQGQTEAFF. The CDR3 nucleotides are TGCGCCAGCAGCTCGCAGGGGCAGACTGAAGCTTTCTTT.

The rearrangement joins TRBV9 to TRBJ1-3, with D hard to call. Germline CDR1 reads SGDLS; CDR2 reads YYNGEE. V was trimmed by 1 base and J by 1 base, leaving 9 bases between them. The CDR3 length is 15 residues. In DNA form, the CDR3 reads TGTGCCAGCAGCGTATATCCGGGGTCTGGAAACACCATATATTTT. Translation: CASSVYPGSGNTIYF.

This clone appeared a single time. V usage is TRBV10-3 and J usage is TRBJ2-7; 13 nucleotides agree with TRBD2. This CDR3 comprises 16 residues. Germline V gene lookup returns CDR1 ENHRY and CDR2 SYGVKD. J was trimmed by 7 bases and V by 5 bases; bases with no gene match: 11. In DNA, the CDR3 is TGTGCCATCAGTCCCGGGACTAGCGGGGTGGGGGGTGAGCAGTACTTC. Translation: CAISPGTSGVGGEQYF.

The V call is TRBV6-6, the J call TRBJ2-1, with TRBD1 as a possible D gene (6 bases). The germline V gene has CDR1 MNHNY and CDR2 SVGAGI (reference sequence). CDR3 size: 14 residues. Trimming pared 6 bases from V and 3 bases from J, leaving 12 bases between. DNA for the CDR3: TGTGCCAGCAGGGCTAGGACAGTCTACAATGAGCAGTTCTTC. Translating gives CASRARTVYNEQFF.

This chain uses TRBV10-3 with TRBJ2-6, with TRBD1 as a possible D gene (6 bases). V was clipped by 6 bases and J by 2 bases, with 23 bases between them. Germline-derived CDR1 and CDR2 are ENHRY and SYGVKD. The CDR3 is 19 residues long. CDR3 DNA sequence: TGTGCCATCAGCCCCGACGGGCACAGGGAAGGGACTGGGGCCAACGTCCTGACTTTC. This codes for CAISPDGHREGTGANVLTF.

The rearrangement joins TRBV21-1 to TRBJ2-7; TRBD2 is the table's D call, not checked against the DNA. TRBV21-1 is an annotated pseudogene. The CDR3 sequence is 16 residues long. In nucleotides, the CDR3 is TGTGCCAGCAGCAAAAGTGTGGAGCGGGAGGAATACGAGCAGTACTTC. Its protein product is CASSKSVEREEYEQYF.

The genes are TRBV6-5 and TRBJ2-2, with D perhaps matching TRBD2 (5 bases). The CDR3 totals 14 residues. The germline gives CDR1 MNHEY, CDR2 SVGAGI. V lost 7 bases to trimming and J lost 2 bases, with 11 bases between them. The CDR3 is CASTGLQNTGELFF. CDR3 DNA: TGTGCCAGCACCGGACTCCAAAACACCGGGGAGCTGTTTTTT.

V and J are TRBV2 and TRBJ2-5; a possible D gene is TRBD2 (5 bases). This CDR3 spans 15 amino acids. Germline V gene sequence: CDR1 SNHLY, CDR2 FYNNEI. V dropped 4 bases and J dropped 4 bases, with 16 bases sitting between them. DNA for the CDR3: TGTGCCAGCAGTGGGATACGGGGTGGCGGAGAGACCCAGTACTTC. Translating gives CASSGIRGGGETQYF. Full variable domain (outside the CDR3, taken from reference TRBV2 and TRBJ2-5): EPEVTQTPSHQVTQMGQEVILRCVPISNHLYFYWYRQILGQKVEFLVSFYNNEISEKSEIFDDQFSVERPDGSNFTLKIRSTKLEDSAMYFCASSGIRGGGETQYFGPGTRLLVL.

This clone appeared a few times. Written as DNA, the CDR3 is TGTGCCAGCACCGGGACAGGGCGTTCCGAGCAGTACTTC. Translated: CASTGTGRSEQYF. This chain links TRBV7-9 with TRBJ2-7; 9 bases fit TRBD1. J gave up 6 bases and V 7 bases, and 7 bases lay outside the gene matches. The CDR3 runs 13 residues. CDR1 SEHNR and CDR2 FQNEAQ come from the germline V gene (reference sequence).